This entry lists 32 T cell receptor beta chains sequenced from one sample in a study of cytomegalovirus exposure and HLA in healthy donors. PCR was performed using 60 Vbeta and 13 Jbeta primers. Produced via immunoSEQ multiplex PCR; TCRdb's table is partial and in-frame only. The repertoire consists of around 130,000 clones, with about two thirds occurring once and the leading ten covering over 2%. Material: PBMCs. The receptors shown here come from a woman in her sixties in good health and CMV-seropositive.

The V and J genes are TRBV5-6 and TRBJ2-7, with 7 bases that match TRBD1. The CDR3 has 14 residues. CDR1 SGHDT and CDR2 YYEEEE come from the germline V gene. Unmatched junction bases numbered 2, after V lost 0 bases and J lost 2 bases. The DNA of the CDR3 is TGTGCCAGCAGCTTGGGGACAGGCACCTACGAGCAGTACTTC. As protein: CASSLGTGTYEQYF.

The CDR3 loop reads CATAGQAATNEKLFF. In DNA, the CDR3 is TGTGCCACCGCCGGACAGGCTGCAACTAATGAAAAACTGTTTTTT. The chain carries TRBV6-1 and TRBJ1-4; 7 nucleotides line up with TRBD1. The CDR3 is 15 residues long. The germline V gene encodes CDR1 MNHNS and CDR2 SASEGT. Unmatched junction bases numbered 8, after V lost 10 bases and J lost 0 bases.

The chain uses TRBV5-4 and TRBJ2-3; 11 bases fit TRBD2. The CDR3 consists of 17 residues. The germline gives CDR1 SGHNT, CDR2 YYREEE (reference sequence). With V trimmed by 1 base and J by 1 base, 5 bases remained unmatched. The CDR3 region has the DNA TGTGCCAGCAGCTTGCTAGCGGGGGGCGGAGGCACAGATACGCAGTATTTT. The encoded protein is CASSLLAGGGGTDTQYF.

This clone has only a few counts. The J gene is TRBJ1-5, the V gene TRBV7-9; D possibly corresponds to TRBD1 (6 bases). V was clipped by 5 bases and J by 3 bases, with 14 bases between them. The germline CDR1 and CDR2 sequences are SEHNR and FQNEAQ (reference sequence). The CDR3 is made up of 15 amino acids. The CDR3, as DNA: TGTGCCAGCAGCGATACGACAGGAAACAATCAGCCCCAGCATTTT. Its translation: CASSDTTGNNQPQHF.

The CDR3 is CASSLEAGPGYEQYF. The CDR3 region has the DNA TGCGCCAGCTCCCTGGAGGCCGGACCGGGCTACGAGCAGTACTTC. The chain has TRBV5-1 and TRBJ2-7; weak D call: TRBD2 (5 bases). Deletions cut 7 bases from V and 3 bases from J, with 20 bases between. CDR3 length: 15 amino acids. CDR1 is SGHRS and CDR2 is YFSETQ in the germline V gene.

This clone has more than one count but fewer than ten. The chain links TRBV11-2 to TRBJ2-3; D is unresolved. This CDR3 region has 14 residues. V dropped 1 base and J dropped 2 bases, with 7 bases sitting between them. Germline V gene lookup returns CDR1 SGHAT and CDR2 FQNNGV. The CDR3, as DNA: TGTGCCAGCAGCTTAGGGCTTCCCACAGATACGCAGTATTTT. Encoded protein: CASSLGLPTDTQYF.

CDR3 sequence reads: CASSPLGRQGSFSGNTIYF. The CDR3 nucleotides are TGTGCCAGCAGCCCACTAGGCCGACAGGGGTCATTCTCTGGAAACACCATATATTTT. This chain joins TRBV9 and TRBJ1-3, with 8 positions matching TRBD1. The CDR3 runs to 19 residues. The V gene end was trimmed by 4 bases and the J gene end by 0 bases; junction bases not matched to a gene: 15. The germline V gene has CDR1 SGDLS and CDR2 YYNGEE.

This clone was detected only once. In nucleotides, the CDR3 is TGTGCCATCGAGGCCGGAGGGAGGACTGAAGCTTTCTTT. This codes for CAIEAGGRTEAFF. The chain joins TRBV10-3 to TRBJ1-1, with unresolved D. Trimming shortened V by 8 bases and J by 5 bases, and 15 bases separated the two germline ends. Germline assignment: CDR1 ENHRY and CDR2 SYGVKD. CDR3 size: 13 residues.

The gene calls are TRBV7-9 and TRBJ1-6; D uncertain. The CDR3 extends over 18 amino acids. Looked up from germline, CDR1 is SEHNR and CDR2 is FQNEAQ (reference sequence). Trimming cost V 5 bases and J 0 bases, with 17 bases left between them. In nucleotides, the CDR3 is TGTGCCAGCAGCCATACTTTAAGCTTGAGCTCCTATAATTCACCCCTCCACTTT. It encodes CASSHTLSLSSYNSPLHF.

The rearrangement links TRBV14 to TRBJ2-3; 8 nucleotides align to TRBD2. V was clipped by 4 bases and J by 2 bases; unmatched bases: 8. The CDR3 contains 16 residues. Germline V gives CDR1 SGHDN, CDR2 FVKESK. The CDR3 spells CASSLRLRGVTDTQYF. CDR3 coding DNA: TGTGCCAGCAGCCTCCGACTGCGGGGGGTCACAGATACGCAGTATTTT.

The chain is built from TRBV28 and TRBJ2-7; the match to TRBD2 covers 7 bases. V lost 6 bases, J lost 1 base, and 9 bases stayed unmatched. The CDR3 has 15 residues. CDR1 and CDR2 (germline): MDHEN, SYDVKM. CDR3 sequence (DNA): TGTGCCAGCAGAGGTGGGGGGGGTGGGTCCTACGAGCAGTACTTC. It specifies CASRGGGGGSYEQYF.

CDR3 residues: CASSRRDSATNEKLFF. The CDR3 DNA follows: TGTGCCAGCAGCCGACGGGACAGCGCAACTAATGAAAAACTGTTTTTT. The V and J genes are TRBV7-9 and TRBJ1-4, with TRBD1 matching over 7 bases. CDR1 is SEHNR and CDR2 is FQNEAQ in the germline V gene (reference sequence). The CDR3 is 16 residues long. V lost 5 bases to trimming and J lost 0 bases; unmatched junction nucleotides: 6.

The gene calls are TRBV4-1 and TRBJ1-1; tentative D call: TRBD1 (5 bases). Germline lookup yields CDR1 MGHRA and CDR2 YSYEKL. The CDR3 runs to 16 residues. Trimming stripped 4 bases from V and 3 bases from J, with 18 bases between. The CDR3 sequence: CASSPPLQGGDTEAFF. The CDR3 nucleotides read TGCGCCAGCAGCCCACCTCTTCAGGGTGGCGACACTGAAGCTTTCTTT.

The V gene is TRBV9, the J gene TRBJ2-3; no reliable D call. The germline CDR1 and CDR2 sequences are SGDLS and YYNGEE. The CDR3 sequence is 14 residues long. The V gene lost 1 base and the J gene lost 2 bases, with 8 bases spanning the gap. CDR3 bases: TGTGCCAGCAGCGTAAAGCCCCTCACAGATACGCAGTATTTT. It encodes CASSVKPLTDTQYF. Using reference TRBV9 and TRBJ2-3 for the parts outside the CDR3, the full variable domain is DSGVTQTPKHLITATGQRVTLRCSPRSGDLSVYWYQQSLDQGLQFLIQYYNGEERAKGNILERFSAQQFPDLHSELNLSSLELGDSALYFCASSVKPLTDTQYFGPGTRLTVL.

The chain combines TRBV21-1 with TRBJ1-2; TRBD1 is the table's D call, not checked against the DNA. TRBV21-1 is deemed a pseudogene. The CDR3 is made up of 17 amino acids. For the CDR3, the DNA is TGTGCCAGCAGCAAAGTTTCCCCGAGACAGACGAGCTATGGCTACACCTTC. Its protein is CASSKVSPRQTSYGYTF.

This clone was seen a few times. The J gene is TRBJ2-7, the V gene TRBV6-1, with a weak D call TRBD1 (6 bases). Germline lookup yields CDR1 MNHNS and CDR2 SASEGT. The V gene lost 6 bases and the J gene lost 2 bases, with 14 bases spanning the gap. The CDR3 extends over 14 amino acids. The CDR3 DNA reads as TGTGCCAGCAGCCTCCCGGGACACCCCTACGAGCAGTACTTC. Its translation: CASSLPGHPYEQYF.

J is TRBJ2-2 and V is TRBV2, with 10 bases lining up with TRBD1. Germline-derived CDR1 and CDR2 are SNHLY and FYNNEI. The CDR3 contains 15 residues. Unmatched junction bases numbered 6, after V lost 8 bases and J lost 3 bases. The chain's CDR3 is CASGVGQGDTGELFF. CDR3 nucleotide sequence: TGTGCCAGCGGGGTTGGACAGGGGGACACCGGGGAGCTGTTTTTT.

The chain has TRBV29-1 and TRBJ2-3, with a tentative D call TRBD1 (6 bases). Germline-derived CDR1 and CDR2 are SQVTM and ANQGSEA. Trimming pared 7 bases from V and 2 bases from J, leaving 10 bases between. This CDR3 is 12 amino acids long. CDR3 bases: TGCAGCGACAGGGTTCCCACAGATACGCAGTATTTT. It translates to CSDRVPTDTQYF.

The rearrangement joins TRBV5-6 to TRBJ1-5, with 7 bases fitting TRBD1. V shed 3 bases, J shed 0 bases, and the junction held 6 bases outside the gene matches. Germline V gene lookup returns CDR1 SGHDT and CDR2 YYEEEE. This CDR3 has 16 amino acids. The CDR3 region is CASSSTGRNSNQPQHF. The CDR3 region has the DNA TGTGCCAGCAGCTCGACAGGGAGGAATAGCAATCAGCCCCAGCATTTT.

The V and J genes are TRBV11-3 and TRBJ2-1; the D gene is possibly TRBD1 (5 bases). CDR1 and CDR2 (germline): SGHNT, YENEEA. Trimming took off 0 bases at V and 5 bases at J, with 17 bases between the two ends. The CDR3 extends over 17 amino acids. CDR3 nucleotides: TGTGCCAGCAGCTTAGATCAGGGCGGAACACTAAACAATGAGCAGTTCTTC. This translates into CASSLDQGGTLNNEQFF.

The gene calls are TRBV27 and TRBJ2-2, with a possible D match to TRBD2 (5 bases). V lost 2 bases to trimming and J lost 3 bases, with 13 bases between them. Germline loops: CDR1 MNHEY, CDR2 SMNVEV (reference sequence). This CDR3 region has 16 residues. The CDR3 loop is CASSLTGRGYTGELFF. In DNA, the CDR3 is TGTGCCAGCAGTTTAACGGGGAGAGGCTACACCGGGGAGCTGTTTTTT.

The chain combines TRBV12-5 with TRBJ2-3; 10 bases are a match to TRBD2. V lost 9 bases, J lost 6 bases, and 12 bases stayed unmatched. In germline, CDR1 is LGHNT, CDR2 FRNRAP. The CDR3 runs 15 residues. CDR3 sequence (DNA): TGTGCTAGCCAGATCCTAGCGGGGGCTCAGGATACGCAGTATTTT. This sequence encodes CASQILAGAQDTQYF.

The rearrangement links TRBV13 to TRBJ2-7; 7 nucleotides align to TRBD1. V lost 9 bases to trimming and J lost 0 bases; unmatched junction nucleotides: 8. CDR1 is PRHDT, CDR2 FYEKMQ, per germline (reference sequence). The CDR3 contains 14 residues. This CDR3 is CASSTGTASYEQYF. CDR3 in DNA: TGTGCCAGTTCGACAGGGACCGCCTCCTACGAGCAGTACTTC.

This clone was recorded only once. J is TRBJ1-6 and V is TRBV6-1, with D maybe TRBD1 (6 bases). V shed 4 bases and J shed 6 bases, with 13 bases lying between them. CDR1 and CDR2 (germline): MNHNS, SASEGT. This CDR3 has 15 residues. The CDR3 coding sequence is TGTGCCAGCAGTGGCCAGGGGCCGGGTAATTCACCCCTCCACTTT. This encodes CASSGQGPGNSPLHF.

The CDR3 DNA sequence: TGCGCCAGCAGCTTGAGATGGGAGGATACGCAGTATTTT. Amino acids: CASSLRWEDTQYF. The chain has TRBV5-1 and TRBJ2-3; possible D gene TRBD2, 5 bases. This CDR3 region has 13 residues. Trimming pared 1 base from V and 6 bases from J, leaving 9 bases between. Germline values: CDR1 SGHRS, CDR2 YFSETQ.

The sample holds a few counts of this clone. The chain employs TRBV5-1 and TRBJ2-1, with 8 bases that match TRBD2. Germline V CDR1 and CDR2: SGHRS, YFSETQ. Losses at the gene ends were 5 bases for V and 4 bases for J; bases not matched to a gene: 5. CDR3 length equals 14 residues. The CDR3: CASRVGGEYNEQFF. In nucleotides, the CDR3 is TGCGCCAGCAGAGTCGGGGGGGAATACAATGAGCAGTTCTTC. The whole variable domain, filled in from reference TRBV5-1 and TRBJ2-1, reads KAGVTQTPRYLIKTRGQQVTLSCSPISGHRSVSWYQQTPGQGLQFLFEYFSETQRNKGNFPGRFSGRQFSNSRSEMNVSTLELGDSALYLCASRVGGEYNEQFFGPGTRLTVL.

V and J are TRBV4-1 and TRBJ2-2, with 14 positions matching TRBD2. CDR1 is MGHRA and CDR2 is YSYEKL in the germline V gene. The CDR3 sequence is 18 residues long. V shed 8 bases and J 1 base; nucleotides not matched to a gene: 9. The CDR3 loop is CASSSPGLAGVNTGELFF. The CDR3 nucleotides read TGCGCCAGCTCCTCCCCGGGACTAGCGGGAGTGAACACCGGGGAGCTGTTTTTT.

This chain uses TRBV10-2 with TRBJ2-1; 7 nucleotides match TRBD2. V was pared by 10 bases and J by 6 bases, with 9 bases of the junction left unmatched. Germline V CDR1 and CDR2: WSHSY, SAAADI. CDR3 length: 13 amino acids. The CDR3 spells CAIAESSGNEQFF. The CDR3, as DNA: TGCGCCATCGCCGAATCTAGCGGCAATGAGCAGTTCTTC.

The V and J genes are TRBV7-3 and TRBJ1-2, with 7 bases matching TRBD1. Germline V CDR1 and CDR2: SGHTA, FQGTGA. The CDR3 contains 14 residues. The V and J ends lost 5 bases and 6 bases, in that order; junction bases with no gene match: 9. CDR3 nucleotide sequence: TGTGCCAGCAGCCCCGGCCAGGGGGTAGATGGCTACACCTTC. This encodes CASSPGQGVDGYTF.

The chain is built from TRBV6-5 and TRBJ2-7, with 12 bases lining up with TRBD2. This CDR3 spans 15 amino acids. After removal of 3 bases from V and 4 bases from J, the junction contained 4 bases not matched to a gene. Germline CDR1 MNHEY, CDR2 SVGAGI. The CDR3 region is CASSYSLAGGYEQYF. CDR3 bases: TGTGCCAGCAGTTATTCCCTAGCGGGGGGGTACGAGCAGTACTTC.

The V gene is TRBV14, the J gene TRBJ2-7; D not certain. The CDR3 has 12 residues. V was cut by 1 base and J by 3 bases, with 4 bases left in between. The germline gives CDR1 SGHDN, CDR2 FVKESK. CDR3 sequence (DNA): TGTGCCAGCAGCCAAGTTCGCTACGAGCAGTACTTC. Translating it yields CASSQVRYEQYF.

The J gene is TRBJ2-1, the V gene TRBV7-2; 9 nucleotides agree with TRBD2. V gave up 1 base and J gave up 4 bases; unmatched junction bases: 8. Germline V CDR1 and CDR2: SGHTA, FQGNSA. CDR3 length: 17 amino acids. The CDR3 DNA reads TGTGCCAGCAGCTTAGTTAGAGCGGGGGGCCGGTACAATGAGCAGTTCTTC. This gives the protein CASSLVRAGGRYNEQFF.